A selection of T cell receptor beta chains follows, all from one sample in a study of blood T cells in healthy people across ages. Each CDR3 protein gets one entry after TCRdb re-called the 5' RACE reads with MiXCR. This table holds hundreds of thousands of distinct CDR3 sequences, 35% to 60% found once. The sequenced material came from blood. The receptors derive from an elderly man in good health. CDR3s include the opening cysteine and the closing phenylalanine or tryptophan. Fields, in order: clone size, V gene, J gene, D gene, CDR3 DNA, CDR3 protein. The D gene is left open where the match is weak. Clone size is stated in some rows and not others, as once, few, many or a class when expanded.

clone size: -
V gene: TRBV12-3/TRBV12-4
J gene: TRBJ1-2
D gene: -
CDR3 DNA: TGTGCCAGCAGTCGGGGGACGGCTGGCTACACCTTC
CDR3 protein: CASSRGTAGYTF

clone size: few
V gene: TRBV7-2
J gene: TRBJ2-2
D gene: TRBD2
CDR3 DNA: TGTGCCAGCAGCCCTCGGACTAGCGGGAGAGGGACCGGGGAGCTGTTTTTT
CDR3 protein: CASSPRTSGRGTGELFF

clone size: -
V gene: TRBV29-1
J gene: TRBJ2-7
D gene: -
CDR3 DNA: TGCAGCGTTGAGGACATGGGCTACGAGCAGTACTTC
CDR3 protein: CSVEDMGYEQYF

clone size: few
V gene: TRBV29-1
J gene: TRBJ2-1
D gene: TRBD2
CDR3 DNA: TGCAGCGTTGGGGCGGGGGCCTACAATGAGCAGTTCTTC
CDR3 protein: CSVGAGAYNEQFF

clone size: few
V gene: TRBV5-1
J gene: TRBJ1-6
D gene: TRBD1
CDR3 DNA: TGCGCCAGCAGCTTGGGACAGGGGAGAAATTCACCCCTCCACTTT
CDR3 protein: CASSLGQGRNSPLHF

clone size: few
V gene: TRBV7-6
J gene: TRBJ2-1
D gene: -
CDR3 DNA: TGTGCCAGCAGCTTAGAGGGGGAGGCCTACAATGAGCAGTTCTTC
CDR3 protein: CASSLEGEAYNEQFF

clone size: -
V gene: TRBV15
J gene: TRBJ2-5
D gene: TRBD2
CDR3 DNA: TGTGCCACCAGCAGAGGACTAGCGGGGGGGTTGGGTGAGCAGTACTTC
CDR3 protein: CATSRGLAGGLGEQYF

clone size: few
V gene: TRBV4-3
J gene: TRBJ2-1
D gene: -
CDR3 DNA: TGCGCCAGCAGCCACCAGAATTACAATGAGCAGTTCTTC
CDR3 protein: CASSHQNYNEQFF

clone size: -
V gene: TRBV7-3
J gene: TRBJ2-5
D gene: TRBD2
CDR3 DNA: TGTGCCAGCAGCGTAGCGGGAGCGGGGGAGACCCAGTACTTC
CDR3 protein: CASSVAGAGETQYF

clone size: few
V gene: TRBV29-1
J gene: TRBJ2-3
D gene: -
CDR3 DNA: TGCAGCGTTGAAAGTACCGACACAGATACGCAGTATTTT
CDR3 protein: CSVESTDTDTQYF

clone size: once
V gene: TRBV29-1
J gene: TRBJ2-7
D gene: TRBD1
CDR3 DNA: TGCAGCGCCCAAGACAGGGGTATTAACGAGCAGTACTTC
CDR3 protein: CSAQDRGINEQYF

clone size: -
V gene: TRBV6-4
J gene: TRBJ2-7
D gene: TRBD1
CDR3 DNA: TGTGCCAGCAGTGAGCCACGGACAGGGGGTCGGTACAATGAGCAGTACTTC
CDR3 protein: CASSEPRTGGRYNEQYF

clone size: few
V gene: TRBV20-1
J gene: TRBJ2-7
D gene: TRBD2
CDR3 DNA: TGCAGTGCTCCAAATAGCGGGAGTCCCTACAATGAGCAGTACTTC
CDR3 protein: CSAPNSGSPYNEQYF

clone size: many
V gene: TRBV7-2
J gene: TRBJ2-1
D gene: TRBD2
CDR3 DNA: TGTGCCAGCAGCGGGGTTCGAGCTAGCGGGCGATCCAATGAGCAGTTCTTC
CDR3 protein: CASSGVRASGRSNEQFF

clone size: -
V gene: TRBV7-9
J gene: TRBJ1-2
D gene: -
CDR3 DNA: TGTGCCAGCAGCTTAGTGAGGCGCGAGCATGGCTACACCTTC
CDR3 protein: CASSLVRREHGYTF

clone size: -
V gene: TRBV20-1
J gene: TRBJ2-7
D gene: -
CDR3 DNA: TGTAGTACTAGTAACACTAGGGATTACGAGCAGTACTTC
CDR3 protein: CSTSNTRDYEQYF

clone size: -
V gene: TRBV10-3
J gene: TRBJ2-7
D gene: -
CDR3 DNA: TGTGCCATCAGGCCCGGGACTGGAGACTACAATGAGCAGTACTTC
CDR3 protein: CAIRPGTGDYNEQYF

clone size: many
V gene: TRBV7-2
J gene: TRBJ2-5
D gene: TRBD1
CDR3 DNA: TGTGCCAGCAGCTCCCGGGACAGAAGATTTCAAGAGACCCAGTACTTC
CDR3 protein: CASSSRDRRFQETQYF

clone size: -
V gene: TRBV6-2/TRBV6-3
J gene: TRBJ2-4
D gene: -
CDR3 DNA: TGTGCCAGCAGTTCGGGCGGTGATGGCAAAAACATTCAGTACTTC
CDR3 protein: CASSSGGDGKNIQYF

clone size: few
V gene: TRBV7-2
J gene: TRBJ1-2
D gene: -
CDR3 DNA: TGTGCCAGCAGCTTAACCCGACAGACTAACTATGGCTACACCTTC
CDR3 protein: CASSLTRQTNYGYTF

clone size: -
V gene: TRBV5-5
J gene: TRBJ2-7
D gene: -
CDR3 DNA: TGTGCCAGCGAAAGGCTTACCTACGAGCAGTACTTC
CDR3 protein: CASERLTYEQYF

clone size: few
V gene: TRBV12-3/TRBV12-4
J gene: TRBJ2-1
D gene: -
CDR3 DNA: TGTGCCAGCTCACGCGGAGAGGGGAGCTCCTACAATGAGCAGTTCTTC
CDR3 protein: CASSRGEGSSYNEQFF

clone size: -
V gene: TRBV5-1
J gene: TRBJ2-7
D gene: -
CDR3 DNA: TGCGCCAGCAGCTTGGTGGCTATGGGGCCCGTTACCGAGCAGTACTTC
CDR3 protein: CASSLVAMGPVTEQYF

clone size: many
V gene: TRBV24-1
J gene: TRBJ1-2
D gene: -
CDR3 DNA: TGTGCCACCAGTGATGCACGGCTCGGCTACACCTTC
CDR3 protein: CATSDARLGYTF

clone size: -
V gene: TRBV2
J gene: TRBJ1-2
D gene: -
CDR3 DNA: TGTGCCAGCAGTTCCGTTGGGGGTAACTATGGCTACACCTTC
CDR3 protein: CASSSVGGNYGYTF

clone size: -
V gene: TRBV20-1
J gene: TRBJ1-1
D gene: TRBD1
CDR3 DNA: TGCAGTGCTAGAGCTGGGCCGGGACAGGGGGCGAACACTGAAGCTTTCTTT
CDR3 protein: CSARAGPGQGANTEAFF

clone size: few
V gene: TRBV19
J gene: TRBJ2-5
D gene: TRBD1
CDR3 DNA: TGTGCCAGTGGACAGGGAGCCGAAGAGACCCAGTACTTC
CDR3 protein: CASGQGAEETQYF

clone size: -
V gene: TRBV28
J gene: TRBJ1-1
D gene: TRBD1
CDR3 DNA: TGTGCCAGCAAGACAGGGAAACTCGATGGTGAAGCTTTCTTT
CDR3 protein: CASKTGKLDGEAFF

clone size: -
V gene: TRBV28
J gene: TRBJ1-1
D gene: TRBD1
CDR3 DNA: TGTGCCAGCAGTTCCGTGGGGACAGGGACCGGTGAAGCTTTCTTT
CDR3 protein: CASSSVGTGTGEAFF

clone size: -
V gene: TRBV20-1
J gene: TRBJ1-5
D gene: -
CDR3 DNA: TGCAGTGCTAGAGATCCACAGCTTAACAGTCAGCCCCAGCATTTT
CDR3 protein: CSARDPQLNSQPQHF

clone size: -
V gene: TRBV7-4
J gene: TRBJ2-3
D gene: -
CDR3 DNA: TGTGCCAGCAGCTTAGCGGACGAGCGGTTCACAGATACGCAGTATTTT
CDR3 protein: CASSLADERFTDTQYF